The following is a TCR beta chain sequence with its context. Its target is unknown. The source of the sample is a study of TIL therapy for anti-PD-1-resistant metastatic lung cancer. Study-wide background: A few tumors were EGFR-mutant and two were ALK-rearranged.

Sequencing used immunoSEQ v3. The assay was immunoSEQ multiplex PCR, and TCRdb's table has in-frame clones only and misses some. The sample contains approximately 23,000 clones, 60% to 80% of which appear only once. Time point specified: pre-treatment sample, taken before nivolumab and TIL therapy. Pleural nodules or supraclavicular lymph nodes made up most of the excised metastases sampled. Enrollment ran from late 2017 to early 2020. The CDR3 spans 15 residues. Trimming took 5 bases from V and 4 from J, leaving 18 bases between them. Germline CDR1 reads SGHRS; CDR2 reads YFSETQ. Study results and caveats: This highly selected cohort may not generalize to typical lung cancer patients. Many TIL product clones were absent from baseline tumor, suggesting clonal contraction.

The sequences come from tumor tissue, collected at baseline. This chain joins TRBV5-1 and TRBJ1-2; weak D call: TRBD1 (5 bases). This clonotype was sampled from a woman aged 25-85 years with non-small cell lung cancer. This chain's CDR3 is CASRLTPGTTYGYTF. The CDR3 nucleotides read TGCGCCAGCAGGCTGACCCCCGGGACCACCTATGGCTACACCTTC.